This is a list of T cell receptor beta chains from one sample in a study of regulatory dendritic cells for organ transplantation. No antigen is known for these receptors. Repertoires were generated with immunoSEQ multiplex PCR, while TCRdb's copy carries only in-frame clones and drops some. The table lists about 10,000 clones, over 80% of them singletons. Source material: memory CD4+ T cells from blood cultured with dendritic cells. The receptors stem from a human donor in good health. The CDR3 runs from the conserved cysteine through the conserved F or W. D genes are given only for firm matches. Size tells how often a clone was seen (once, few, many) or the class of an expanded clone, and some rows leave it out.

abundance: .; d_gene: .; v_gene: TRBV9; j_gene: TRBJ1-1; CDR3aa: CASSVAVDTEAFF; CDR3nt: TGTGCCAGCAGCGTAGCAGTTGACACTGAAGCTTTCTTT
abundance: .; d_gene: .; v_gene: TRBV27; j_gene: TRBJ2-3; CDR3aa: CASSLRLVYADTQYF; CDR3nt: TGTGCCAGCAGTCTTAGACTAGTATATGCAGATACGCAGTATTTT
abundance: .; d_gene: .; v_gene: TRBV30; j_gene: TRBJ1-1; CDR3aa: CACGTNTEAFF; CDR3nt: TGTGCTTGCGGGACGAACACTGAAGCTTTCTTT
abundance: .; d_gene: TRBD2; v_gene: TRBV5-4; j_gene: TRBJ2-2; CDR3aa: CASRGDSGSAGELFF; CDR3nt: TGTGCCAGCAGGGGGGATAGCGGGAGCGCCGGGGAGCTGTTTTTT
abundance: .; d_gene: TRBD1; v_gene: TRBV6-5; j_gene: TRBJ2-7; CDR3aa: CASSYGDRVYEQYF; CDR3nt: TGTGCCAGCAGTTACGGTGACAGGGTGTACGAGCAGTACTTC
abundance: .; d_gene: .; v_gene: TRBV28; j_gene: TRBJ2-7; CDR3aa: CASRAGLITYEQYF; CDR3nt: TGTGCCAGCAGGGCGGGACTTATAACCTACGAGCAGTACTTC
abundance: .; d_gene: .; v_gene: TRBV19; j_gene: TRBJ1-5; CDR3aa: CASSIDRGGVNQPQHF; CDR3nt: TGTGCCAGTAGTATAGATCGGGGGGGCGTCAATCAGCCCCAGCATTTT
abundance: .; d_gene: .; v_gene: TRBV6-1; j_gene: TRBJ1-3; CDR3aa: CASSDSETERGNTIYF; CDR3nt: TGTGCCAGCAGTGATTCCGAAACGGAGCGTGGAAACACCATATATTTT
abundance: .; d_gene: .; v_gene: TRBV7-6; j_gene: TRBJ2-7; CDR3aa: CASRRGAGTGSYEQYF; CDR3nt: TGTGCCAGCAGACGGGGGGCCGGGACAGGCTCCTACGAGCAGTACTTC
abundance: .; d_gene: .; v_gene: TRBV19; j_gene: TRBJ1-5; CDR3aa: CASKGGNTYSNQPQHF; CDR3nt: TGTGCCAGTAAGGGCGGAAACACATATAGCAATCAGCCCCAGCATTTT
abundance: few; d_gene: TRBD1; v_gene: TRBV9; j_gene: TRBJ1-2; CDR3aa: CASSVTGETNYGYTF; CDR3nt: TGTGCCAGCAGCGTTACAGGGGAAACCAACTATGGCTACACCTTC
abundance: few; d_gene: .; v_gene: TRBV4-2; j_gene: TRBJ2-6; CDR3aa: CASSQVYEGEGGANVLTF; CDR3nt: TGTGCCAGCAGCCAAGTCTACGAGGGCGAGGGAGGGGCCAACGTCCTGACTTTC
abundance: .; d_gene: .; v_gene: TRBV11-2; j_gene: TRBJ2-1; CDR3aa: CASSLVPQRTLYNEQFF; CDR3nt: TGTGCCAGCAGCTTAGTCCCCCAGCGAACCCTCTACAATGAGCAGTTCTTC
abundance: .; d_gene: TRBD2; v_gene: TRBV7-9; j_gene: TRBJ2-3; CDR3aa: CASSLRLAGWDTQYF; CDR3nt: TGTGCCAGCAGCTTAAGACTAGCGGGATGGGATACGCAGTATTTT
abundance: .; d_gene: .; v_gene: TRBV4-3; j_gene: TRBJ1-5; CDR3aa: CASSQEVQGTGGQPQHF; CDR3nt: TGCGCCAGCAGCCAAGAGGTACAGGGCACGGGCGGGCAGCCCCAGCATTTT
abundance: few; d_gene: .; v_gene: TRBV5-4; j_gene: TRBJ1-2; CDR3aa: CASSAPRDTYGYTF; CDR3nt: TGTGCCAGCAGCGCTCCCCGGGACACCTATGGCTACACCTTC
abundance: .; d_gene: TRBD2; v_gene: TRBV7-3; j_gene: TRBJ2-1; CDR3aa: CASSSTELAGGLNEQFF; CDR3nt: TGTGCCAGCAGCTCCACTGAATTAGCGGGGGGGCTAAATGAGCAGTTCTTC
abundance: .; d_gene: .; v_gene: TRBV7-2; j_gene: TRBJ2-7; CDR3aa: CASSLRAGRNYEQYF; CDR3nt: TGTGCCAGCAGCCTGCGGGCGGGGCGTAACTACGAGCAGTACTTC
abundance: .; d_gene: .; v_gene: TRBV7-9; j_gene: TRBJ1-1; CDR3aa: CALTGLPEAFF; CDR3nt: TGTGCCCTAACGGGGTTACCTGAAGCTTTCTTT
abundance: once; d_gene: TRBD1; v_gene: TRBV18; j_gene: TRBJ1-4; CDR3aa: CASSPPGDRGEKLFF; CDR3nt: TGTGCCAGCTCACCACCAGGGGACAGGGGTGAAAAACTGTTTTTT
abundance: .; d_gene: .; v_gene: TRBV6-1; j_gene: TRBJ2-5; CDR3aa: CASTRDGYVGAQYF; CDR3nt: TGTGCCAGCACACGGGACGGCTACGTGGGAGCCCAGTACTTC
abundance: .; d_gene: TRBD1; v_gene: TRBV4-1; j_gene: TRBJ1-6; CDR3aa: CASSRGQGTNYNSPLHF; CDR3nt: TGCGCCAGCAGCCGCGGACAGGGAACAAACTATAATTCACCCCTCCACTTT
abundance: medium-sized; d_gene: .; v_gene: TRBV30; j_gene: TRBJ2-6; CDR3aa: CAWTLGPASGANVLTF; CDR3nt: TGTGCCTGGACCCTCGGTCCCGCCTCTGGGGCCAACGTCCTGACTTTC
abundance: once; d_gene: .; v_gene: TRBV6-5; j_gene: TRBJ2-3; CDR3aa: CASRGGGDTQYF; CDR3nt: TGTGCCAGCAGGGGAGGGGGGGATACGCAGTATTTT
abundance: .; d_gene: .; v_gene: TRBV7-2; j_gene: TRBJ2-7; CDR3aa: CASSLSGPHSYEQYF; CDR3nt: TGTGCCAGCAGCTTATCGGGTCCGCACTCCTACGAGCAGTACTTC
abundance: .; d_gene: .; v_gene: TRBV14; j_gene: TRBJ1-1; CDR3aa: CASSQVGVPNTEAFF; CDR3nt: TGTGCCAGCAGCCAAGTTGGGGTTCCGAACACTGAAGCTTTCTTT
abundance: .; d_gene: .; v_gene: TRBV7-2; j_gene: TRBJ2-7; CDR3aa: CASSSIDISKQYF; CDR3nt: TGTGCCAGCAGCTCCATAGATATCTCGAAGCAGTACTTC
abundance: few; d_gene: .; v_gene: TRBV11-2; j_gene: TRBJ1-5; CDR3aa: CASSLDRNQPQHF; CDR3nt: TGTGCCAGCAGCTTAGACCGCAATCAGCCCCAGCATTTT
abundance: .; d_gene: .; v_gene: TRBV15; j_gene: TRBJ2-2; CDR3aa: CATSAAGKGNTGELFF; CDR3nt: TGTGCCACCAGCGCCGCTGGTAAGGGAAACACCGGGGAGCTGTTTTTT
abundance: .; d_gene: .; v_gene: TRBV6-5; j_gene: TRBJ2-3; CDR3aa: CASWPGYTDTQYF; CDR3nt: TGTGCCAGTTGGCCGGGTTACACAGATACGCAGTATTTT
abundance: .; d_gene: .; v_gene: TRBV4-1; j_gene: TRBJ2-7; CDR3aa: CASSQWGAENEQYF; CDR3nt: TGCGCCAGCAGCCAATGGGGGGCAGAGAACGAGCAGTACTTC
abundance: .; d_gene: .; v_gene: TRBV7-2; j_gene: TRBJ2-5; CDR3aa: CASSLVWAAITETQYF; CDR3nt: TGTGCCAGCAGCTTAGTTTGGGCGGCCATTACAGAGACCCAGTACTTC
abundance: .; d_gene: TRBD1; v_gene: TRBV10-3; j_gene: TRBJ1-1; CDR3aa: CAISSQGVNTEAFF; CDR3nt: TGTGCCATCAGTTCGCAGGGGGTGAACACTGAAGCTTTCTTT
abundance: few; d_gene: .; v_gene: TRBV30; j_gene: TRBJ2-1; CDR3aa: CAWSVWISAKSYNEQFF; CDR3nt: TGTGCCTGGAGTGTATGGATCAGCGCAAAGTCCTACAATGAGCAGTTCTTC
abundance: .; d_gene: .; v_gene: TRBV30; j_gene: TRBJ1-2; CDR3aa: CAWSVTLVPANGYTF; CDR3nt: TGTGCCTGGAGTGTAACCCTAGTCCCCGCTAATGGCTACACCTTC
abundance: few; d_gene: .; v_gene: TRBV7-2; j_gene: TRBJ2-7; CDR3aa: CASSLAFGGATYEQYF; CDR3nt: TGTGCCAGCAGCTTAGCATTCGGGGGAGCAACCTACGAGCAGTACTTC
abundance: once; d_gene: TRBD2; v_gene: TRBV7-2; j_gene: TRBJ2-3; CDR3aa: CASSYRDYTDTQYF; CDR3nt: TGTGCCAGCAGCTACCGGGACTACACAGATACGCAGTATTTT
abundance: once; d_gene: TRBD1; v_gene: TRBV5-4; j_gene: TRBJ1-1; CDR3aa: CASSLGGTAEAFF; CDR3nt: TGTGCCAGCAGCTTGGGGGGGACAGCTGAAGCTTTCTTT
abundance: .; d_gene: .; v_gene: TRBV30; j_gene: TRBJ1-2; CDR3aa: CASPTSYGYTF; CDR3nt: TGTGCCTCTCCAACCTCCTATGGCTACACCTTC
abundance: .; d_gene: TRBD2; v_gene: TRBV7-3; j_gene: TRBJ2-1; CDR3aa: CASSLGLGPYNEQFF; CDR3nt: TGTGCCAGCAGCTTAGGACTAGGGCCTTACAATGAGCAGTTCTTC
abundance: .; d_gene: .; v_gene: TRBV11-2; j_gene: TRBJ2-6; CDR3aa: CASSLWGSGANVLTF; CDR3nt: TGTGCCAGCAGCTTATGGGGTTCAGGGGCCAACGTCCTGACTTTC
abundance: once; d_gene: .; v_gene: TRBV11-3; j_gene: TRBJ2-5; CDR3aa: CASSLVQGETQYF; CDR3nt: TGTGCCAGCAGCTTAGTCCAGGGAGAGACCCAGTACTTC
abundance: .; d_gene: .; v_gene: TRBV10-3; j_gene: TRBJ1-4; CDR3aa: CATRPGMGEKLFF; CDR3nt: TGTGCCACCCGGCCGGGTATGGGTGAAAAACTGTTTTTT